These T cell receptor beta chains were read from a single sample in a study of cytomegalovirus exposure and HLA in healthy donors. Some clones are missing from TCRdb's copy, which holds only in-frame ones; the method was immunoSEQ multiplex PCR. In the table there are over 65,000 clones, around four fifths of which are singletons. The sample was PBMCs. All receptors derive from a man between 40 and 49 years old in good health and CMV-seronegative. The CDR3 runs from the conserved cysteine through the conserved F or W. The D gene is left open where the match is weak.

TRBV5-1	TRBJ2-2	14	NA	CASSLVADTGELFF
TRBV5-1	TRBJ2-7	13	NA	CASSIGEGYEQYF
TRBV4-1	NA	15	TRBD1	CASSLEGQGAYEQYF
TRBV6-5	TRBJ1-6	14	TRBD1	CASIPETGGSPLHF
TRBV5-1	TRBJ2-1	15	TRBD2	CASSFIAGSYNEQFF
TRBV5-1	TRBJ2-3	15	NA	CASSLGGPNTDTQYF
TRBV19	TRBJ1-2	12	NA	CASSMRPYGYTF
TRBV10-3	TRBJ1-4	14	TRBD1	CAIGDSATNEKLFF
TRBV13	TRBJ1-1	17	NA	CASSRKGSGRKNTEAFF
TRBV10-2	TRBJ1-2	16	TRBD1	CASSETRTGLNYGYTF
TRBV7-9	TRBJ1-2	18	TRBD1	CSSSLAGTGAIESRGYTF
TRBV11-2	TRBJ2-7	12	NA	CASSFLGYEQYF
TRBV6-6	NA	13	NA	CASSRGQTYEQYF
TRBV15	TRBJ1-6	15	NA	CATSRGPQVNSPLHF
TRBV7-2	TRBJ2-2	15	TRBD1	CASSPGTANTGELFF
TRBV2	TRBJ2-1	11	NA	CASLLRGEQFF
TRBV14	TRBJ2-1	16	NA	CASSRLGIGGGVGQFF
TRBV5-4	TRBJ2-5	16	NA	CASSSPPATGLETQYF
TRBV19	TRBJ2-3	13	NA	CASSFRSPGAQYF
TRBV6-6	TRBJ1-5	16	NA	CASSYSGSLSNQPQHF
TRBV11-2	TRBJ2-5	18	TRBD2	CASSPGASGGGYQETQYF
TRBV11-3	TRBJ2-1	12	TRBD2	CASSFSGGEQFF
TRBV10-1	TRBJ1-2	14	TRBD1	CASSDAGTGGGYTF
TRBV12-5	TRBJ2-7	18	NA	CASGYTASGRDRLSEQYF
TRBV5-4	TRBJ1-6	15	NA	CASSSSPSYNSPLHF
TRBV2	TRBJ2-1	15	NA	CASSVRGLTYNEQFF
TRBV5-1	TRBJ1-1	13	NA	CASSSKIDTEAFF
TRBV2	TRBJ2-1	14	TRBD1	CASGPGQGHNEQFF
TRBV11-3	TRBJ2-2	15	TRBD1	CASSWGTGATGELFF
TRBV19	TRBJ1-1	13	TRBD1	CASSGQGGTEAFF
TRBV14	TRBJ2-6	16	NA	CASSQGLPSGANVLTF
TRBV27	TRBJ2-3	15	TRBD2	CASSLTSGNADTQYF
TRBV7-2	NA	13	NA	CASSPPGGREQYF
TRBV4-2	TRBJ2-5	16	TRBD2	CASSQGTGGGQETQYF
TRBV18	TRBJ2-7	11	NA	CASSPDKEQYF
TRBV6-1	TRBJ2-2	14	NA	CASTNNPNTGELFF
TRBV5-1	TRBJ1-5	14	NA	CASSLRGGEQPQHF
TRBV21-1	TRBJ2-2	17	NA	CASSKGSGRTNTGELFF
TRBV11-2	TRBJ2-5	13	NA	CASSSGYQETQYF
TRBV7-9	TRBJ1-1	13	TRBD1	CASSLDRDTEAFF
TRBV2	TRBJ2-2	14	TRBD2	CASWRGANTGELFF
TRBV11-1	TRBJ1-2	14	NA	CASSLAGNNYGYTF
TRBV7-9	TRBJ2-3	14	TRBD1	CASSYRQGADTQYF
TRBV6-5	TRBJ2-1	14	TRBD1	CASSPGQNYNEQFF
TRBV7-2	TRBJ2-1	11	NA	CASSLGLAQFF
TRBV11-2	TRBJ2-5	15	TRBD2	CASRGGSSGAETQYF
TRBV5-1	TRBJ2-3	12	NA	CASSFGFYTQYF
TRBV7-2	TRBJ2-1	14	NA	CASSLRGAFDEQFF